This paragraph reports one T cell receptor (beta chain). Antigen specificity is unknown. This specimen comes from a study of OX40 agonist ivuxolimab in advanced cancers. Broader study findings: Antigen specificity of clonally expanded peripheral T cells was not established.

The assay was immunoSEQ multiplex PCR, and TCRdb's table has in-frame clones only and misses some. The sample holds some 64,000 clones, around 90% seen once. This receptor was obtained from an adult with an advanced solid tumor such as melanoma, head and neck, liver or kidney cancer. Sample: CD4+ or CD8+ T cells sorted from blood, taken in a trial of the OX40 agonist ivuxolimab.

CDR3 in amino acids: CASSTGTVPYEQYF. As DNA, the CDR3 is TGTGCCAGTAGTACCGGGACAGTCCCCTACGAGCAGTACTTC. J is TRBJ2-7 and V is TRBV19; 7 bases align to TRBD1. Germline CDR1 reads LNHDA; CDR2 reads SQIVND (reference sequence). This CDR3 region has 14 residues. The J segment lost 2 bases and the V segment lost 4 bases, leaving 5 bases of the junction unmatched. Together with reference TRBV19 and TRBJ2-7, the CDR3 gives the full variable domain: DGGITQSPKYLFRKEGQNVTLSCEQNLNHDAMYWYRQDPGQGLRLIYYSQIVNDFQKGDIAEGYSVSREKKESFPLTVTSAQKNPTAFYLCASSTGTVPYEQYFGPGTRLTVT.